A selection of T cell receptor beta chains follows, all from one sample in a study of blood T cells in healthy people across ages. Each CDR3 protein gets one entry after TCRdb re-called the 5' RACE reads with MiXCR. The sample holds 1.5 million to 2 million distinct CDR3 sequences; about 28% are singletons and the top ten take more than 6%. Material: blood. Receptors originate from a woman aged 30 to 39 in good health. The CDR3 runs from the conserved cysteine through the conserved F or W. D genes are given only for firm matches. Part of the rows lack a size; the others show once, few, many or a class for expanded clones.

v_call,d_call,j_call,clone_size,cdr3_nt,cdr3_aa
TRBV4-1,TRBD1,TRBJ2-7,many,TGCGCCAGCAGCCAGCCCCGGGACAGGGGCTACGAGCAGTACTTC,CASSQPRDRGYEQYF
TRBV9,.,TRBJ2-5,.,TGTGCCAGCAGCGTAGCGCGGAGCGGCGGACAAGAGACCCAGTACTTC,CASSVARSGGQETQYF
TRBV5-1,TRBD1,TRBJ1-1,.,TGCGCCAGCAGCTTTGGAGAGACAGGGTGGTCGATGAACACTGAAGCTTTCTTT,CASSFGETGWSMNTEAFF
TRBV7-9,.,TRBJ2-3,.,TGTGCCAGCAGTGAACTAGAATACACAGATACGCAGTATTTT,CASSELEYTDTQYF
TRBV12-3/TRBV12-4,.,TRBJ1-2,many,TGTGCCAGCAGTTCCACGTCCCCCGGCTACACCTTC,CASSSTSPGYTF
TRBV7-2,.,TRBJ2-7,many,TGTGCCAGCAGCTTAGCGGGGGACTACGAGCAGTACTTC,CASSLAGDYEQYF
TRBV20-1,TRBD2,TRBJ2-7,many,TGCAGTGCAACGACTAGCGAACTAGGCGAGCAGTACTTC,CSATTSELGEQYF
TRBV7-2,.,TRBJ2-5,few,TGTGCCAGCAGCTTAGCTGCGACAGGCTCAGGGAAGACCCAGTACTTC,CASSLAATGSGKTQYF
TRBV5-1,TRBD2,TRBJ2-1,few,TGCGCCAGCTCCCGACTAGCGGAAAACAATGAGCAGTTCTTC,CASSRLAENNEQFF
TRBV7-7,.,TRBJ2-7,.,TGTGCCAGCGGCCACTCCTACAATGAGCAGTACTTC,CASGHSYNEQYF
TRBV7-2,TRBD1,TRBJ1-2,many,TGTGCCAGCAGCCGAGACAGGGCTGGGGGCTACACCTTC,CASSRDRAGGYTF
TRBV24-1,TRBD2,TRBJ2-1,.,TGTTCCACCAGTCTAGCGGGACCGAACAATGAGCAGTTCTTC,CSTSLAGPNNEQFF
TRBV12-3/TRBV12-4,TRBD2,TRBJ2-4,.,TGTGCCAGCACCAAGCGGCTAGCGGGAGGGGATGAGCAGTACTTC,CASTKRLAGGDEQYF
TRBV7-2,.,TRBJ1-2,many,TGTGCCAGCAGCTTTGACGGGAACTATGGCTACACCTTC,CASSFDGNYGYTF
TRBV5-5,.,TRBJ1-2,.,TGTGCCAGCAGCTCATTTGGCAACTATGGCTACACCTTC,CASSSFGNYGYTF
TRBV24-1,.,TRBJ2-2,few,TGTGCCACCAGTGATAACAGCTTCAACACCGGGGAGCTGTTTTTT,CATSDNSFNTGELFF
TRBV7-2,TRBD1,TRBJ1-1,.,TGTGCCAGCAGCTTAGGAGGACAGGGCGCCTCTGTAGCTTTCTTT,CASSLGGQGASVAFF
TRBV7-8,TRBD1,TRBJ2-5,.,TGTGCCAGCAGCTTAAGTACAGGGGGAGATACCCAGTACTTC,CASSLSTGGDTQYF
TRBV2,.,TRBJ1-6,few,TGTGCCACCGAACGGGGGAACGCACATTCACCCCTCCACTTT,CATERGNAHSPLHF
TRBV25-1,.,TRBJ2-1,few,TGTGCCAGCGGGGACCGGGCCGCCGGTGAGCAGTTCTTC,CASGDRAAGEQFF
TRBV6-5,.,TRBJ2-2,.,TGTGCCAGCAGTTACGATAGGGGAACCGGGGAGCTGTTTTTT,CASSYDRGTGELFF
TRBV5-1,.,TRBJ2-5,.,TGCGCCAGCAGCTCCGACGGGATGCAAGAGACCCAGTACTTC,CASSSDGMQETQYF
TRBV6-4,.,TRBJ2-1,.,TGTGCCAGCAGTGACCTCTCCTTCTGGGGGGAGCAGTTCTTC,CASSDLSFWGEQFF
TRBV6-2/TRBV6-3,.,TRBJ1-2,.,TGCGCCAGTGCCTCGGGACTCCGATATGGCTACACCTTC,CASASGLRYGYTF
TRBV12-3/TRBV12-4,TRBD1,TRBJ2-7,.,TGTGTCAGCAGCCTCCGGACAGGGGAATACGAGCAGTACTTC,CVSSLRTGEYEQYF
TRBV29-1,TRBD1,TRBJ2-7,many,TGCAGCGTCGGGGACAGGGATACGTACGAGCAGTACTTC,CSVGDRDTYEQYF
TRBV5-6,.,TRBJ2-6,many,TGTGCCAGCAGCTTTGTAGCAGGGACTGGGGCCAACGTCCTGACTTTC,CASSFVAGTGANVLTF
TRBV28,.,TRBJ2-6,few,TGTGCCAGCAGTATCAGAACAGGTGGAGCTGGGGCCAACGTCCTGACTTTC,CASSIRTGGAGANVLTF
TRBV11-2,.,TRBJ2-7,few,TGTGCCAGCAGCTTAGAGTTTTCAGGGGTGGGAGAGCAGTACTTC,CASSLEFSGVGEQYF